This entry lists 26 T cell receptor beta chains sequenced from one sample in a study of T cell changes during pregnancy in multiple sclerosis. The data were produced by immunoSEQ multiplex PCR, yet TCRdb's version contains in-frame clones alone and is incomplete. The sample has around 48,000 clones, 88% seen once. This specimen consisted of CD4+ T cells from peripheral blood mononuclear cells, obtained in the second trimester of pregnancy. All receptors come from a female donor with multiple sclerosis, enrolled in a pregnancy study.

This chain joins TRBV7-9 and TRBJ2-2; D remains unclear. V was shortened by 4 bases and J by 0 bases, with 9 bases between the two germline ends. Germline CDR1 and CDR2: SEHNR and FQNEAQ (reference sequence). The CDR3 extends over 15 amino acids. The CDR3 nucleotides read TGTGCCAGCAGCTCCAAACAAGCGAACACCGGGGAGCTGTTTTTT. Encoded protein: CASSSKQANTGELFF.

The J gene is TRBJ2-3, the V gene TRBV19; 14 bases map to TRBD2. The germline V gene has CDR1 LNHDA and CDR2 SQIVND (reference sequence). The CDR3 spans 19 residues. J gave up 6 bases and V 3 bases, and 14 bases lay outside the gene matches. DNA of the CDR3: TGTGCCAGTAGTATTGCCCTTCCGGGGACTAGCGGGAGTCGGGATACGCAGTATTTT. It specifies CASSIALPGTSGSRDTQYF.

V gene TRBV19 combines with J gene TRBJ2-3; D unresolved. Germline V gene lookup returns CDR1 LNHDA and CDR2 SQIVND (reference sequence). V lost 1 base, J lost 2 bases, and 7 bases lay in between. CDR3 size: 14 residues. The CDR3 DNA reads as TGTGCCAGTAGTATAGCTTTAAACACAGATACGCAGTATTTT. Translating it yields CASSIALNTDTQYF.

This clone has a single count. The chain carries TRBV28 and TRBJ2-6; D gene unclear. Germline CDR1 and CDR2: MDHEN and SYDVKM. Trimming pared 7 bases from V and 0 bases from J, leaving 10 bases between. This CDR3 spans 15 amino acids. The CDR3 reads CASTRVSSGANVLTF. Here the CDR3 DNA reads TGTGCCAGCACTCGGGTCTCCTCTGGGGCCAACGTCCTGACTTTC. Full variable domain (rest looked up from reference TRBV28 and TRBJ2-6): DVKVTQSSRYLVKRTGEKVFLECVQDMDHENMFWYRQDPGLGLRLIYFSYDVKMKEKGDIPEGYSVSREKKERFSLILESASTNQTSMYLCASTRVSSGANVLTFGAGSRLTVL.

The chain uses TRBV19 and TRBJ2-5; 12 bases line up with TRBD2. Germline CDR1 is LNHDA and CDR2 is SQIVND (reference sequence). V shed 10 bases, J shed 4 bases, and the junction held 10 bases outside the gene matches. The CDR3 spans 15 residues. The CDR3 is CATGGASGRVETQYF. The CDR3 region has the DNA TGTGCCACCGGCGGAGCTAGCGGGAGGGTAGAGACCCAGTACTTC.

The V call is TRBV11-1, the J call TRBJ2-5; D gene uncertain. The CDR3 is 13 residues long. V dropped 2 bases and J dropped 3 bases, with 7 bases sitting between them. Per the germline V gene, CDR1 is SGHAT and CDR2 is FQDESV (reference sequence). CDR3 DNA sequence: TGTGCCAGCAGCTTATCCCGGGAAGAGACCCAGTACTTC. This codes for CASSLSREETQYF. Combining the CDR3 with reference TRBV11-1 and TRBJ2-5 gives the whole variable domain EAEVAQSPRYKITEKSQAVAFWCDPISGHATLYWYRQILGQGPELLVQFQDESVVDDSQLPKDRFSAERLKGVDSTLKIQPAELGDSAMYLCASSLSREETQYFGPGTRLLVL.

This chain uses TRBV6-1 with TRBJ1-3; D might be TRBD1 (6 bases). Per the germline V gene, CDR1 is MNHNS and CDR2 is SASEGT. This CDR3 comprises 14 residues. Trimming took 4 bases from V and 2 from J, leaving 9 bases between them. The CDR3 DNA sequence: TGTGCCAGCAGTGTCCACAGGGCTGGAAACACCATATATTTT. Translation: CASSVHRAGNTIYF.

V usage is TRBV18 and J usage is TRBJ2-7; weak D call: TRBD1 (5 bases). The CDR3 length is 14 residues. V was pared by 1 base and J by 3 bases, with 10 bases between. Germline V gene lookup returns CDR1 KGHSH and CDR2 LQKENI. The CDR3 sequence is CASSPQGNLYEQYF. The CDR3 region has the DNA TGTGCCAGCTCACCACAGGGGAACCTCTACGAGCAGTACTTC.

The chain recombines TRBV28 with TRBJ1-2, with D perhaps matching TRBD1 (6 bases). Germline CDR1 and CDR2: MDHEN and SYDVKM. The CDR3 spans 16 residues. Trimming removed 5 bases at V and 0 bases at J, with 16 bases between. The CDR3 sequence: CASSPVGGPANYGYTF. For the CDR3, the DNA is TGTGCCAGCAGTCCGGTCGGGGGGCCAGCTAACTATGGCTACACCTTC.

V gene TRBV5-4 combines with J gene TRBJ2-1; D gene unclear. The CDR3 is 11 amino acids. Germline values: CDR1 SGHNT, CDR2 YYREEE (reference sequence). V lost 1 base, J lost 10 bases, and 6 bases lay in between. In nucleotides, the CDR3 is TGTGCCAGCAGCTTGTCCAGAGAGCAGTTCTTC. It is translated as CASSLSREQFF.

The chain uses TRBV7-9 and TRBJ2-7; TRBD1 matches 8 bases. Germline CDR1 and CDR2: SEHNR and FQNEAQ (reference sequence). V shed 5 bases and J 7 bases; nucleotides not matched to a gene: 7. There are 13 residues in the CDR3. This CDR3 reads CASSPGGAWEQYF. The CDR3 region has the DNA TGTGCCAGCAGCCCAGGGGGCGCTTGGGAGCAGTACTTC.

The J gene is TRBJ1-2, the V gene TRBV28; 7 positions match TRBD1. CDR3 length: 13 amino acids. Per germline, CDR1 MDHEN and CDR2 SYDVKM. V dropped 10 bases and J dropped 3; count of bases not matched to a gene: 8. CDR3 region: CAIQQGKDYGYTF. The CDR3 DNA reads as TGTGCCATCCAACAGGGGAAGGACTATGGCTACACCTTC.

V gene TRBV6-5 combines with J gene TRBJ1-3; D gene unclear. Deletions cut 7 bases from V and 0 bases from J, with 10 bases between. The length of the CDR3 is 14 residues. Germline loops: CDR1 MNHEY, CDR2 SVGAGI. CDR3 in amino acids: CASTGFYSGNTIYF. The CDR3 DNA reads as TGTGCCAGCACGGGATTCTACTCTGGAAACACCATATATTTT.

The chain combines TRBV5-1 with TRBJ2-7; 15 bases map to TRBD2. The CDR3 has 16 amino acids. J was trimmed by 3 bases and V by 3 bases; bases with no gene match: 4. Germline values: CDR1 SGHRS, CDR2 YFSETQ. This CDR3 reads CASSSGLAGGNYEQYF. The CDR3 DNA reads as TGCGCCAGCAGCTCAGGACTAGCGGGGGGGAACTACGAGCAGTACTTC.

The rearrangement links TRBV14 to TRBJ1-1, with 10 bases lining up with TRBD1. CDR3 size: 16 residues. V gave up 3 bases and J gave up 3 bases; unmatched junction bases: 7. Germline CDR1 is SGHDN and CDR2 is FVKESK. The CDR3: CASSQNLGQGDTEAFF. The CDR3 DNA reads TGTGCCAGCAGCCAGAACCTCGGACAGGGGGACACTGAAGCTTTCTTT.

This chain connects TRBV2 to TRBJ2-3, with 8 bases matching TRBD1. J gave up 0 bases and V 3 bases, and 8 bases lay outside the gene matches. Germline CDR1 reads SNHLY; CDR2 reads FYNNEI. The CDR3 runs to 17 residues. CDR3 coding DNA: TGTGCCAGCAGTGACGGCCTAGGACAGGGTAGCACAGATACGCAGTATTTT. As protein: CASSDGLGQGSTDTQYF.

In nucleotides, the CDR3 is TGTGCCAGCAGTTTCTTCGGTTATGGCTACACCTTC. The encoded protein is CASSFFGYGYTF. The genes are TRBV28 and TRBJ1-2; D uncertain. CDR1 MDHEN and CDR2 SYDVKM come from the germline V gene. Trimming stripped 3 bases from V and 5 bases from J, with 7 bases between. This CDR3 comprises 12 residues.

This clone appeared a single time. This chain joins TRBV9 and TRBJ1-3; perhaps TRBD1 as D (6 bases). The V end lost 4 bases, the J end lost 5 bases, and 22 bases lay between the germline ends. This CDR3 spans 17 amino acids. Germline V CDR1 and CDR2: SGDLS, YYNGEE. The CDR3 loop is CASSTHLLRTDRNTIYF. The CDR3 DNA reads as TGTGCCAGCAGCACGCACTTATTAAGGACAGATCGAAACACCATATATTTT.

The chain is built from TRBV11-2 and TRBJ1-2, with D unclear. V lost 1 base to trimming and J lost 8 bases, with 11 bases between them. The CDR3 loop spans 13 amino acids. Germline-derived CDR1 and CDR2 are SGHAT and FQNNGV. CDR3 nucleotide sequence: TGTGCCAGCAGCTTAGTAACAACGGGGGGCTACACCTTC. It codes for CASSLVTTGGYTF.

This sequence joins TRBV28 and TRBJ2-7, with 11 bases identical to TRBD1. Germline CDR1 and CDR2: MDHEN and SYDVKM. This CDR3 region has 12 residues. After removal of 7 bases from V and 7 bases from J, the junction contained 3 bases not matched to a gene. The CDR3 sequence is CASTGQGGEQYF. CDR3 nucleotides: TGTGCCAGCACGGGACAGGGGGGGGAGCAGTACTTC.

V gene TRBV5-1 combines with J gene TRBJ2-4, with 9 positions matching TRBD1. The CDR3 runs to 20 residues. Germline assignment: CDR1 SGHRS and CDR2 YFSETQ. V was pared by 1 base and J by 1 base, with 15 bases of the junction left unmatched. CDR3 in DNA: TGCGCCAGCAGCTTGTCCCTATTAACAGGGGGCGGAGCCGCCAAAAACATTCAGTACTTC. It yields the protein CASSLSLLTGGGAAKNIQYF.

This chain joins TRBV19 and TRBJ2-3, with D possibly TRBD1 on 6 matching bases. The length of the CDR3 is 17 residues. Trimming removed 5 bases from V and 5 bases from J, with 23 bases in between. The germline V gene encodes CDR1 LNHDA and CDR2 SQIVND (reference sequence). CDR3 loop: CASSRTGHPSRGDTQYF. DNA for the CDR3: TGTGCCAGTAGTCGGACGGGACACCCTTCACGGGGAGATACGCAGTATTTT.

This chain joins TRBV27 and TRBJ1-2, with D possibly being TRBD1 (6 bases). V lost 4 bases and J lost 8, with 17 bases in between. CDR1 and CDR2 (germline): MNHEY, SMNVEV (reference sequence). The CDR3 runs to 14 residues. The CDR3 DNA reads TGTGCCAGCAGTTACCGCGGGGGGGCGCGGGGCTACACCTTC. Protein product: CASSYRGGARGYTF.

This chain uses TRBV19 with TRBJ2-7; TRBD1 matches at 8 bases. The CDR3 totals 16 residues. CDR1 and CDR2 from the germline V gene are LNHDA and SQIVND (reference sequence). Trimming cost V 2 bases and J 2 bases; bases outside gene matches: 8. The CDR3 spells CASSITAGQVTYEQYF. For the CDR3, the DNA is TGTGCCAGTAGTATAACCGCGGGACAGGTGACCTACGAGCAGTACTTC.

The chain has TRBV5-6 and TRBJ2-5; 7 bases line up with TRBD1. The CDR3 consists of 18 residues. Germline-derived CDR1 and CDR2 are SGHDT and YYEEEE. Trimming removed 1 base from V and 0 bases from J; junction bases left unmatched: 12. The CDR3 sequence: CASSLYFWVRGNQETQYF. DNA of the CDR3: TGTGCCAGCAGCTTGTATTTCTGGGTCAGGGGGAACCAAGAGACCCAGTACTTC.

This sequence joins TRBV10-3 and TRBJ2-1; 7 positions agree with TRBD2. CDR3 length: 19 amino acids. After removal of 4 bases from V and 0 bases from J, the junction contained 15 bases not matched to a gene. CDR1 is ENHRY, CDR2 SYGVKD, per germline. The CDR3 loop is CAISGISGGSSDSYNEQFF. The CDR3 bases are TGTGCCATCAGTGGGATCTCGGGAGGTTCTTCCGACTCCTACAATGAGCAGTTCTTC.